The 9 T cell receptor beta chains reported below all come from one sample, sequenced in a study of cytomegalovirus exposure and HLA in healthy donors (dated by TCRdb to 2015 to 2018). Receptor libraries were prepared by the immunoSEQ multiplex PCR assay. A mixture of 60 forward primers for TCR Vbeta segments and 13 reverse primers for TCR Jbeta segments was used in the multiplex PCR. TCRdb re-hosts the immuneACCESS table, in-frame sequences only. Its copies lack some clones; in the studies checked, an unresolved V gene accounts for under half of them, and the cause for the rest is not known. This sample gives around 160,000 clones in total; approximately 83% of them show up just once. The ten largest clones represent about a tenth of the sample. Sequencing input: PBMCs. Receptors originate from a man between 18 and 29 years old in good health and CMV-seropositive.

V is TRBV5-4 and J is TRBJ2-7; perhaps TRBD2 as D (5 bases). Trimming removed 8 bases from V and 3 bases from J, with 18 bases in between. The CDR3 is 14 amino acids. Germline V CDR1 and CDR2: SGHNT, YYREEE (reference sequence). CDR3 residues: CARLNRGSSYEQYF. CDR3 DNA sequence: TGTGCCAGACTGAATAGAGGGAGCAGCTACGAGCAGTACTTC.

V gene TRBV27 combines with J gene TRBJ2-3, with D uncertain. Trimming stripped 6 bases from V and 1 base from J, with 8 bases between. This CDR3 is 13 amino acids long. Germline CDR1 reads MNHEY; CDR2 reads SMNVEV (reference sequence). The CDR3 here is CASSSTGTDTQYF. CDR3 coding DNA: TGTGCCAGCAGCTCTACAGGCACAGATACGCAGTATTTT.

The rearrangement joins TRBV5-4 to TRBJ2-3, with 11 bases identical to TRBD2. The CDR3 consists of 16 residues. Per the germline V gene, CDR1 is SGHNT and CDR2 is YYREEE (reference sequence). Germline trimming cut 4 bases from V and 4 bases from J; bases unmatched to any gene: 8. CDR3 coding DNA: TGTGCCAGCAGCCCTGTAGCGGGGGGGCTCTCAGATACGCAGTATTTT. This codes for CASSPVAGGLSDTQYF.

Only one count was recorded for this clone. This CDR3 is CASRGSTGLGQPQHF. For the CDR3, the DNA is TGTGCCAGCAGAGGTTCAACAGGGCTTGGGCAGCCCCAGCATTTT. The chain has TRBV2 and TRBJ1-5, with D maybe TRBD1 (6 bases). Germline values: CDR1 SNHLY, CDR2 FYNNEI. Trimming pared 6 bases from V and 7 bases from J, leaving 19 bases between. The length of the CDR3 is 15 residues.

This chain links TRBV5-4 with TRBJ2-1, with 12 positions matching TRBD2. The V and J ends lost 4 bases and 7 bases, in that order; junction bases with no gene match: 9. Germline V gene sequence: CDR1 SGHNT, CDR2 YYREEE (reference sequence). This CDR3 comprises 16 residues. Here the CDR3 reads CASSPGGLAGKNEQFF. The DNA for the CDR3 is TGTGCCAGCAGCCCGGGAGGACTAGCGGGGAAGAATGAGCAGTTCTTC.

The chain recombines TRBV6-4 with TRBJ2-2, with D perhaps matching TRBD1 (5 bases). Deletions cut 4 bases from V and 0 bases from J, with 12 bases between. The CDR3 runs 16 residues. CDR1 and CDR2 from the germline V gene are MRHNA and SNTAGT. The CDR3 nucleotides are TGTGCCAGCAGTGTTTTCGGACACCCGAACACCGGGGAGCTGTTTTTT. Residues: CASSVFGHPNTGELFF.

The CDR3 sequence is CASSGGQPVSYNEQFF. Here the CDR3 DNA reads TGTGCCAGCAGTGGGGGCCAACCGGTCTCCTACAATGAGCAGTTCTTC. The chain employs TRBV2 and TRBJ2-1; tentatively, D is TRBD1 (5 bases). The CDR3 loop spans 16 amino acids. Per germline, CDR1 SNHLY and CDR2 FYNNEI. Deletions cut 4 bases from V and 0 bases from J, with 13 bases between. Complete variable domain (other parts from reference TRBV2 and TRBJ2-1): EPEVTQTPSHQVTQMGQEVILRCVPISNHLYFYWYRQILGQKVEFLVSFYNNEISEKSEIFDDQFSVERPDGSNFTLKIRSTKLEDSAMYFCASSGGQPVSYNEQFFGPGTRLTVL.

Only a few counts were recorded for this clone. The chain recombines TRBV18 with TRBJ2-6, with TRBD1 matching 7 bases. Germline V gives CDR1 KGHSH, CDR2 LQKENI. The junction had 5 bases not matched to a gene; V was cut back by 4 bases and J by 2 bases. The CDR3 totals 16 residues. The DNA of the CDR3 is TGTGCCAGCTCACGACAGGGATCGGCTGGGGCCAACGTCCTGACTTTC. Translated: CASSRQGSAGANVLTF.

The V call is TRBV27, the J call TRBJ2-1, with D possibly TRBD1 on 6 matching bases. The CDR3 spans 14 residues. Germline V gene data show CDR1 as MNHEY and CDR2 as SMNVEV (reference sequence). V gave up 4 bases and J gave up 7 bases, with 14 bases separating them. CDR3 residues: CASSWETGLNEQFF. The DNA of the CDR3 is TGTGCCAGCAGTTGGGAGACAGGCCTGAATGAGCAGTTCTTC.